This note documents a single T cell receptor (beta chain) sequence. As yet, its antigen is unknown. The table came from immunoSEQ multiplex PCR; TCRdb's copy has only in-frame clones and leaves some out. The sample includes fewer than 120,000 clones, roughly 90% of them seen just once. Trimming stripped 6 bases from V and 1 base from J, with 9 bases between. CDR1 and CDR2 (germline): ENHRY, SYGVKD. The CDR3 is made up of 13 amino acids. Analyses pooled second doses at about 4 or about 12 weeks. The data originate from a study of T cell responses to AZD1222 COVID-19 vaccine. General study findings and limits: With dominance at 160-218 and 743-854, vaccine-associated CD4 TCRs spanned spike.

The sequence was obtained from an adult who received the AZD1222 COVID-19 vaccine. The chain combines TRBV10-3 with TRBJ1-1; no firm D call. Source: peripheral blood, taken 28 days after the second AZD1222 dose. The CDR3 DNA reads TGTGCCATCAGGGACTTTACGAACACTGAAGCTTTCTTT. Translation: CAIRDFTNTEAFF.